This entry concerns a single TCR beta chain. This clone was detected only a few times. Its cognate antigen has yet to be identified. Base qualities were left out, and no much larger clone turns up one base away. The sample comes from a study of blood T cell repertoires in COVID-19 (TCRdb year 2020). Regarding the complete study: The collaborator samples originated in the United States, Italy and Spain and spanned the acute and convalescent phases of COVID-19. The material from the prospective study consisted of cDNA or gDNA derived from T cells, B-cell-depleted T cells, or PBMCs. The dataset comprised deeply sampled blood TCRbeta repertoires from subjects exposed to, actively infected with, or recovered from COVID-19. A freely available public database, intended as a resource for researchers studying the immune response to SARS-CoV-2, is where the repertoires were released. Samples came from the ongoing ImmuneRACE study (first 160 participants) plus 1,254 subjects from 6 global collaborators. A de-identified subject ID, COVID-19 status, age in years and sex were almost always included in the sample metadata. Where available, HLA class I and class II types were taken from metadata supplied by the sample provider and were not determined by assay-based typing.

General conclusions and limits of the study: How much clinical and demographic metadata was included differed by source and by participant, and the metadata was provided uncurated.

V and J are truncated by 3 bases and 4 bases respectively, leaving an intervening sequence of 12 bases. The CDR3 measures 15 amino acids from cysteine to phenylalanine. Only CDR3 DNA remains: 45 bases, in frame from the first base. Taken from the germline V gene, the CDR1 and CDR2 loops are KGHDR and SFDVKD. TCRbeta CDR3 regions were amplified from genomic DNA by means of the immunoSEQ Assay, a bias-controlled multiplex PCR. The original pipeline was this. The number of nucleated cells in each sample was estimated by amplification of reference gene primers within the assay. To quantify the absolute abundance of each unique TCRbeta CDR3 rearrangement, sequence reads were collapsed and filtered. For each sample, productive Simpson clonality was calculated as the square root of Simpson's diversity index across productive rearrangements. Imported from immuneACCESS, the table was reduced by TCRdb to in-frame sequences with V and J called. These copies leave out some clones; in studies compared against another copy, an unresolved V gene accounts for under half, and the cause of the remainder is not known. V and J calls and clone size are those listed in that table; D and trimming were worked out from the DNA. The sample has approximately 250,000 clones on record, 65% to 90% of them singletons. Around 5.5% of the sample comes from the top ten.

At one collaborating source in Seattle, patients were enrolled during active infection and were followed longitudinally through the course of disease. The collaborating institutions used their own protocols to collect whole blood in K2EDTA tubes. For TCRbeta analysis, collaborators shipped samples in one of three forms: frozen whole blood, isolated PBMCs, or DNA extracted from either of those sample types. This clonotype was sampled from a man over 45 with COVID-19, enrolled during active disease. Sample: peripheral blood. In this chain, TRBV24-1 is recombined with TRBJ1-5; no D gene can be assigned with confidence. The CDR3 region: CATSDTRGSNQPQHF. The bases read TGTGCCACCAGTGATACCCGGGGATCTAATCAGCCCCAGCATTTT.